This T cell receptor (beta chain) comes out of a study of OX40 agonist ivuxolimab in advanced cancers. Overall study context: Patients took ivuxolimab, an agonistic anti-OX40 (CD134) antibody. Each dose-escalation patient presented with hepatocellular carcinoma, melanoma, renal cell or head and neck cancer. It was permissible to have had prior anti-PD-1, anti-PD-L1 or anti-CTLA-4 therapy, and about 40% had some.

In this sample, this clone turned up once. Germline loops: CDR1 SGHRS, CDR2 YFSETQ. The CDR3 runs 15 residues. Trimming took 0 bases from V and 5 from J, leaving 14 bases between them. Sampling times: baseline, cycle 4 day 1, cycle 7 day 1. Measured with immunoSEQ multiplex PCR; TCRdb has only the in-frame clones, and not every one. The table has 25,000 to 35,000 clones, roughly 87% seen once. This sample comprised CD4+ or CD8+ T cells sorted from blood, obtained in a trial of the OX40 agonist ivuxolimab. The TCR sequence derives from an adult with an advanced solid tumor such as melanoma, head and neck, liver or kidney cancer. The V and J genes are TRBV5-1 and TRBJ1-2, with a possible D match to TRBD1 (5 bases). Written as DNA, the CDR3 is TGCGCCAGCAGCTTGGGTTGGGGAACAGGTTATGGCTACACCTTC. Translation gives CASSLGWGTGYGYTF.